One sample yielded the 4 T cell receptor beta chains listed below, sequenced in a study of PD-1 blockade in classical Hodgkin lymphoma. Produced via immunoSEQ multiplex PCR; TCRdb's table is partial and in-frame only. The sample lists more than 30,000 clones; roughly 80% were seen once. Patients all relapsed after autologous stem cell transplantation, and there was variation in brentuximab vedotin exposure. The sample consisted of peripheral blood mononuclear cells (PBMCs), taken at baseline. The source is a human donor with classical Hodgkin lymphoma.

This chain connects TRBV5-1 to TRBJ2-5; tentative D call: TRBD2 (5 bases). V gave up 4 bases and J gave up 5 bases, with 12 bases separating them. Germline V gene lookup returns CDR1 SGHRS and CDR2 YFSETQ. The CDR3 is 13 residues long. The CDR3 coding sequence is TGCGCCAGCAGCCCCCTTGGGGAGGAGACCCAGTACTTC. Translation: CASSPLGEETQYF.

The CDR3 nucleotides read TGTGCCAGCGCGCCTCAGACAGGGAGCACAGATACGCAGTATTTT. Its translation: CASAPQTGSTDTQYF. The chain carries TRBV18 and TRBJ2-3; TRBD1 matches at 7 bases. The CDR3 extends over 15 amino acids. With V trimmed by 8 bases and J by 0 bases, 8 bases remained unmatched. Germline V CDR1 and CDR2: KGHSH, LQKENI.

The V call is TRBV19, the J call TRBJ1-1; D possibly corresponds to TRBD1 (5 bases). The V gene lost 3 bases and the J gene lost 7 bases, with 15 bases spanning the gap. Germline V gene sequence: CDR1 LNHDA, CDR2 SQIVND (reference sequence). The CDR3 has 14 amino acids. In nucleotides, the CDR3 is TGTGCCAGTAGTATTAGACAGCCTCTATATGAAGCTTTCTTT. This sequence encodes CASSIRQPLYEAFF.

This sequence joins TRBV6-5 and TRBJ1-2; D is unclear. The germline CDR1 and CDR2 sequences are MNHEY and SVGAGI. Trimming took off 1 base at V and 3 bases at J, with 12 bases between the two ends. The CDR3 covers 15 residues. This chain's CDR3 is CASSYWGSGDYGYTF. The CDR3 nucleotides are TGTGCCAGCAGTTACTGGGGTTCCGGGGACTATGGCTACACCTTC.